This TCR beta chain was recorded in a study of blood T cell repertoires in COVID-19. The CDR3 contains 14 residues. CDR1 is SNHLY and CDR2 is FYNNEI in the germline V gene. In the original processing: Quantification of nucleated cells was approximated via reference gene primer amplification. Produced via immunoSEQ multiplex PCR; TCRdb's table is partial and in-frame only. V, J and clone size reflect that table, while D and trimming were determined from the DNA. The data show 75,000 to 80,000 clones, with roughly 84% seen just once and 9.5% to 13% held by the top ten. Followed longitudinally, the Seattle patients had been enrolled during active infection. As concerns this clone: A junction boundary mismatches the germline segment, possibly from a read error.

The chain recombines TRBV2 with TRBJ1-6, with 10 bases identical to TRBD1. The sample consisted of peripheral blood. The source of this sequence is a man in his sixties with COVID-19, enrolled during active disease. The CDR3 region is CASREGQGGSPLHF. The CDR3 DNA is TGTGCCAGCAGAGAAGGACAGGGGGGATCACCCCTCCACTTT.